This entry is about one T cell receptor beta chain. Its antigen remains unidentified. The sample comes from a study of cytomegalovirus exposure and HLA in healthy donors. Study background: Unique TCRs numbering some 80 million, obtained from HLA-typed donors, made up an early data release.

CDR1 SGDLS and CDR2 YYNGEE come from the germline V gene. The CDR3 loop spans 16 amino acids. V lost 3 bases to trimming and J lost 0 bases, with 13 bases between them. In the PCR, 60 Vbeta and 13 Jbeta primers were used. The protocol was immunoSEQ multiplex PCR, while the TCRdb copy is restricted to in-frame clones and leaves out a portion. The sample holds roughly 200,000 clones, about four fifths seen once. Whole-study findings and limits: Clonal expansion was found to be greater in HLA-associated TCR beta chains than in equally common others in a later analysis.

The V call is TRBV9, the J call TRBJ2-1, with a weak D call TRBD1 (5 bases). The sample comprised PBMCs. The TCR comes from a girl aged 5 to 17 in good health and CMV-seropositive. Written as DNA, the CDR3 is TGTGCCAGCAGCGCGAGCGACAGAGCCTCCTACAATGAGCAGTTCTTC. Translating gives CASSASDRASYNEQFF.